Following are 29 T cell receptor beta chains from one sample sequenced in a study of blood T cell repertoires in COVID-19. Clones were sequenced by immunoSEQ multiplex PCR, and TCRdb holds only the in-frame ones, with some missing. Altogether around 80,000 clones are present, around 80% being singletons, with the ten largest covering 10% to 15%. Sequencing input: peripheral blood. These TCRs come from a man of 80 years or more with acute or convalescent COVID-19.

The gene calls are TRBV18 and TRBJ2-7; 7 positions agree with TRBD2. The CDR3 consists of 15 residues. The V segment lost 5 bases and the J segment 0 bases; nucleotides outside the gene matches: 7. Germline values: CDR1 KGHSH, CDR2 LQKENI. The CDR3 DNA reads TGTGCCAGCTCAACAGCGGGGACGAGCTCCTACGAGCAGTACTTC. Protein product: CASSTAGTSSYEQYF. Drawing the rest from reference TRBV18 and TRBJ2-7, the complete variable domain is NAGVMQNPRHLVRRRGQEARLRCSPMKGHSHVYWYRQLPEEGLKFMVYLQKENIIDESGMPKERFSAEFPKEGPSILRIQQVVRGDSAAYFCASSTAGTSSYEQYFGPGTRLTVT.

In this sample, this clone turned up once. The rearrangement links TRBV7-9 to TRBJ2-3; weak D call: TRBD1 (6 bases). V was trimmed by 7 bases and J by 0 bases, leaving 11 bases between them. Per germline, CDR1 SEHNR and CDR2 FQNEAQ (reference sequence). The CDR3 sequence is 14 residues long. CDR3 sequence (DNA): TGTGCCAGCATGGAAACAGGGAGCACAGATACGCAGTATTTT. It is translated as CASMETGSTDTQYF.

This clone was recorded only once. The chain links TRBV7-9 to TRBJ1-4; 8 bases map to TRBD1. Germline CDR1 reads SEHNR; CDR2 reads FQNEAQ (reference sequence). The ends lost 4 bases at V and 8 bases at J; junction bases unmatched: 12. The CDR3 loop spans 16 amino acids. The CDR3 coding sequence is TGTGCCAGCAGCTCCCTTACGACAGGGGTCCGAGAAAAACTGTTTTTT. It specifies CASSSLTTGVREKLFF.

V and J are TRBV6-6 and TRBJ2-4, with 8 bases fitting TRBD1. This CDR3 is 15 amino acids long. Looked up from germline, CDR1 is MNHNY and CDR2 is SVGAGI (reference sequence). V was pared by 3 bases and J by 6 bases, with 7 bases of the junction left unmatched. The CDR3 region has the DNA TGTGCCAGCAGTTATCCACTGGGGACAGGAAACATTCAGTACTTC. It specifies CASSYPLGTGNIQYF.

This clone has a handful of counts. This chain connects TRBV18 to TRBJ2-5; the match to TRBD1 covers 7 bases. V shed 2 bases, J shed 3 bases, and the junction held 6 bases outside the gene matches. The V gene's germline CDR1 is KGHSH and CDR2 LQKENI. The CDR3 spans 15 residues. The CDR3 protein is CASSPRQGLEETQYF. CDR3 sequence (DNA): TGTGCCAGCTCACCAAGACAGGGTCTTGAAGAGACCCAGTACTTC.

The gene calls are TRBV5-1 and TRBJ2-1; 11 bases line up with TRBD2. The CDR3 extends over 18 amino acids. CDR1 is SGHRS and CDR2 is YFSETQ in the germline V gene. The V segment lost 7 bases and the J segment 1 base; nucleotides outside the gene matches: 13. In DNA form, the CDR3 reads TGCGCCAGCGAACCTCTAGCGGGGGGCCGCGGGTCCTACAATGAGCAGTTCTTC. Its protein is CASEPLAGGRGSYNEQFF.

The chain recombines TRBV11-2 with TRBJ2-5; 7 bases agree with TRBD2. The CDR3 runs to 15 residues. Germline lookup yields CDR1 SGHAT and CDR2 FQNNGV. V trimming: 1 base; J trimming: 0 bases; junction bases outside the gene matches: 2. The DNA for the CDR3 is TGTGCCAGCAGCTTAGTCGGGACTAACCAAGAGACCCAGTACTTC. It specifies CASSLVGTNQETQYF.

This rearrangement joins TRBV5-6 to TRBJ2-7, with no clear D. Trimming left V 0 bases short and J 3 bases short, with 7 bases between. This CDR3 region has 13 residues. In germline, CDR1 is SGHDT, CDR2 YYEEEE. CDR3 bases: TGTGCCAGCAGCTTGGGTTCGGTCTACGAGCAGTACTTC. This gives the protein CASSLGSVYEQYF.

The chain joins TRBV29-1 to TRBJ1-1; 8 nucleotides agree with TRBD1. The CDR3 covers 14 residues. Germline V gene sequence: CDR1 SQVTM, CDR2 ANQGSEA. Trimming cost V 6 bases and J 5 bases; bases outside gene matches: 11. CDR3 DNA sequence: TGCAGCGTCCGTCCGCAGGGGGCAGGGACTGAAGCTTTCTTT. Translation gives CSVRPQGAGTEAFF.

V is TRBV6-5 and J is TRBJ2-7, with D possibly matching TRBD1 (6 bases). V was cut by 3 bases and J by 3 bases, with 15 bases left in between. The CDR3 covers 15 residues. Germline CDR1 reads MNHEY; CDR2 reads SVGAGI. The CDR3 sequence is CASSYFTGIHYEQYF. In DNA, the CDR3 is TGTGCCAGCAGTTATTTCACAGGGATCCACTACGAGCAGTACTTC.

J is TRBJ2-7 and V is TRBV19, with TRBD1 matching 7 bases. The CDR3 contains 14 residues. Trimming took 3 bases from V and 0 from J; bases not matched to a gene: 2. Germline-derived CDR1 and CDR2 are LNHDA and SQIVND (reference sequence). For the CDR3, the DNA is TGTGCCAGTAGTATGGACAGGAGCTCCTACGAGCAGTACTTC. It codes for CASSMDRSSYEQYF.

V gene TRBV29-1 combines with J gene TRBJ1-1, with D possibly matching TRBD1 (6 bases). This CDR3 region has 13 residues. The ends were cut back, 7 bases at V and 3 bases at J, with 15 bases in the middle. The germline V gene has CDR1 SQVTM and CDR2 ANQGSEA. The DNA of the CDR3 is TGCAGCGCTAAACAGGGACGGGACACTGAAGCTTTCTTT. Its translation is CSAKQGRDTEAFF.

The CDR3 is CASSLSQDYNSPLHF. In nucleotides, the CDR3 is TGTGCCAGCAGTTTATCACAGGATTATAATTCACCCCTCCACTTT. The chain has TRBV27 and TRBJ1-6, with D tentatively TRBD1 (5 bases). This CDR3 region has 15 residues. Trimming stripped 0 bases from V and 4 bases from J, with 7 bases between. The germline V gene has CDR1 MNHEY and CDR2 SMNVEV (reference sequence).

V gene TRBV6-5 combines with J gene TRBJ1-5; D not certain. V was clipped by 8 bases and J by 0 bases, with 8 bases between them. The length of the CDR3 is 13 residues. The V gene's germline CDR1 is MNHEY and CDR2 SVGAGI. The CDR3 loop is CASELLSNQPQHF. The CDR3 region has the DNA TGTGCCAGCGAACTGCTTAGCAATCAGCCCCAGCATTTT.

The chain recombines TRBV24-1 with TRBJ1-5; 10 bases are shared with TRBD1. The CDR3 runs to 19 residues. Trimming took 1 base from V and 3 from J; bases not matched to a gene: 11. Germline V lookup: CDR1 KGHDR, CDR2 SFDVKD. CDR3 in amino acids: CATSDFRDRGSRFNQPQHF. DNA for the CDR3: TGTGCCACCAGTGATTTTAGGGACAGGGGCTCCAGATTCAATCAGCCCCAGCATTTT.

The chain joins TRBV5-1 to TRBJ2-1, with 10 bases fitting TRBD2. Germline loops: CDR1 SGHRS, CDR2 YFSETQ. V dropped 1 base and J dropped 9; count of bases not matched to a gene: 7. This CDR3 has 15 amino acids. The CDR3 bases are TGCGCCAGCAGCTTGTCCCTAGCGGGGGTTAGTGAGCAGTTCTTC. Amino acid sequence: CASSLSLAGVSEQFF. Using reference TRBV5-1 and TRBJ2-1 for the parts outside the CDR3, the full variable domain is KAGVTQTPRYLIKTRGQQVTLSCSPISGHRSVSWYQQTPGQGLQFLFEYFSETQRNKGNFPGRFSGRQFSNSRSEMNVSTLELGDSALYLCASSLSLAGVSEQFFGPGTRLTVL.

The genes are TRBV5-1 and TRBJ2-1; the match to TRBD1 covers 8 bases. CDR1 and CDR2 from the germline V gene are SGHRS and YFSETQ. The CDR3 spans 14 residues. J gave up 6 bases and V 0 bases, and 2 bases lay outside the gene matches. In DNA, the CDR3 is TGCGCCAGCAGCTTGGAGGACAGGGTCAATGAGCAGTTCTTC. Encoded protein: CASSLEDRVNEQFF.

This chain links TRBV6-5 with TRBJ1-1; D may be TRBD1 (6 bases). CDR1 is MNHEY, CDR2 SVGAGI, per germline. Trimming removed 9 bases at V and 1 base at J, with 18 bases between. The CDR3 runs 15 residues. DNA of the CDR3: TGTGCCAGTAGACAGTCTTGGGGGCAGAACACTGAAGCTTTCTTT. Protein sequence: CASRQSWGQNTEAFF.

The rearrangement uses TRBV10-3 and TRBJ1-2; the D gene is possibly TRBD1 (5 bases). Germline V gene data show CDR1 as ENHRY and CDR2 as SYGVKD. V was shortened by 2 bases and J by 1 base, with 14 bases between the two germline ends. The CDR3 is 16 residues long. CDR3 sequence reads: CAISEQGGHLNYGYTF. The CDR3 nucleotides are TGTGCCATCAGTGAGCAGGGTGGTCACCTTAACTATGGCTACACCTTC.

The chain joins TRBV12-5 to TRBJ1-4, with 12 bases identical to TRBD1. In germline, CDR1 is LGHNT, CDR2 FRNRAP. The CDR3 runs to 18 residues. V lost 5 bases to trimming and J lost 3 bases; unmatched junction nucleotides: 10. CDR3 bases: TGTGCTAGTGGTATTTCCGGGACAGGGGGCTTGTCTAATGAAAAACTGTTTTTT. Translating it yields CASGISGTGGLSNEKLFF.

The chain carries TRBV2 and TRBJ2-7; 7 nucleotides agree with TRBD1. The trim removed 6 bases at V and 1 base at J, leaving 9 bases unmatched. CDR1 is SNHLY and CDR2 is FYNNEI in the germline V gene. The CDR3 runs 15 residues. The CDR3 loop is CASRTGNWDSYEQYF. DNA for the CDR3: TGTGCCAGCAGGACAGGGAATTGGGATTCCTACGAGCAGTACTTC.

The chain uses TRBV2 and TRBJ1-2; D possibly corresponds to TRBD1 (5 bases). CDR3 length: 13 amino acids. Germline lookup yields CDR1 SNHLY and CDR2 FYNNEI. Trimming shortened V by 1 base and J by 4 bases, and 7 bases separated the two germline ends. The CDR3 nucleotides are TGTGCCAGCAGTGAAGGACAGTTCTATGGCTACACCTTC. It is translated as CASSEGQFYGYTF.

This rearrangement joins TRBV5-6 to TRBJ2-2; 7 positions agree with TRBD1. CDR1 and CDR2 from the germline V gene are SGHDT and YYEEEE. J lost 6 bases, V lost 2 bases, and 10 bases had no gene match. CDR3 length: 16 residues. The CDR3 nucleotides are TGTGCCAGCAGCTTAGACAGGGAAAGGGCGGCCGGGGAGCTGTTTTTT. Translation gives CASSLDRERAAGELFF.

The V gene is TRBV30, the J gene TRBJ2-7; 8 nucleotides agree with TRBD1. Looked up from germline, CDR1 is GTSNPN and CDR2 is SVGIG (reference sequence). CDR3 length: 12 residues. Trimming at V came to 3 bases and at J to 2 bases, leaving 0 bases not matched to a gene. The CDR3 DNA reads TGTGCCTGGAGACAGGGGGCCTACGAGCAGTACTTC. Its protein is CAWRQGAYEQYF.

V and J are TRBV29-1 and TRBJ2-3; TRBD1 aligns across 8 bases. Per the germline V gene, CDR1 is SQVTM and CDR2 is ANQGSEA. Trimming cost V 2 bases and J 4 bases; bases outside gene matches: 14. CDR3 length: 17 residues. For the CDR3, the DNA is TGCAGCGTTGAAAGACAGGGGCTGTCAGCTGTCCCAGATACGCAGTATTTT. Protein: CSVERQGLSAVPDTQYF.

This chain uses TRBV5-1 with TRBJ2-4; weak D call: TRBD1 (6 bases). CDR3 length equals 15 residues. The germline V gene encodes CDR1 SGHRS and CDR2 YFSETQ. With 3 bases removed from V and 8 bases from J, the gap between germline ends came to 18 bases. CDR3 region: CASSSKTGPQDIQYF. DNA for the CDR3: TGCGCCAGCAGCTCAAAAACAGGGCCCCAGGACATTCAGTACTTC.

This rearrangement joins TRBV6-5 to TRBJ2-2; D gene unclear. The length of the CDR3 is 11 residues. Germline CDR1 MNHEY, CDR2 SVGAGI. Trimming took off 4 bases at V and 6 bases at J, with 3 bases between the two ends. The CDR3 protein is CASSFAGELFF. CDR3 nucleotide sequence: TGTGCCAGCAGTTTCGCCGGGGAGCTGTTTTTT.

This chain links TRBV11-2 with TRBJ1-4; a possible D gene is TRBD1 (6 bases). This CDR3 contains 16 residues. Germline lookup yields CDR1 SGHAT and CDR2 FQNNGV. Between the trimmed V and J ends, which lost 2 bases and 4 bases, there was a span of 14 bases. The CDR3 DNA is TGTGCCAGCAGCTTACCAGCGGACAGCCTTAATGAAAAACTGTTTTTT. Translating gives CASSLPADSLNEKLFF.

J is TRBJ1-3 and V is TRBV5-6, with TRBD1 identical over 7 bases. This CDR3 is built from 15 residues. Germline values: CDR1 SGHDT, CDR2 YYEEEE. The V gene end was trimmed by 2 bases and the J gene end by 4 bases; junction bases not matched to a gene: 6. CDR3 in DNA: TGTGCCAGCAGCTTTGAAGGGGGCGTCGGAAACACCATATATTTT. The encoded protein is CASSFEGGVGNTIYF.